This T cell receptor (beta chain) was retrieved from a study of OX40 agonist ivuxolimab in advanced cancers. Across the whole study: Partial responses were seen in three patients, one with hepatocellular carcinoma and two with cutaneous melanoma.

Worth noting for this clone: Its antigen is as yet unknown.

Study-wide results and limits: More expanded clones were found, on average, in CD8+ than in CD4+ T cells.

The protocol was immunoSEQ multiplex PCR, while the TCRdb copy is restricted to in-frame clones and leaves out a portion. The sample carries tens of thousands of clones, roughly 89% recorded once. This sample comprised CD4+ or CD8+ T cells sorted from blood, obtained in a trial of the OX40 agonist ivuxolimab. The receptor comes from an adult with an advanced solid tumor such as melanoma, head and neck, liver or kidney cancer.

CDR3 sequence (DNA): TGTGCCAGCAGGAAGACAGGACCCTCCTACAATGAGCAGTTCTTC. Translated: CASRKTGPSYNEQFF. The genes are TRBV25-1 and TRBJ2-1, with D possibly TRBD1 on 6 matching bases. V dropped 6 bases and J dropped 0 bases, with 12 bases sitting between them. CDR3 size: 15 residues. Per the germline V gene, CDR1 is MGHDK and CDR2 is SYGVNS. The whole variable domain, filled in from reference TRBV25-1 and TRBJ2-1, reads EADIYQTPRYLVIGTGKKITLECSQTMGHDKMYWYQQDPGMELHLIHYSYGVNSTEKGDLSSESTVSRIRTEHFPLTLESARPSHTSQYLCASRKTGPSYNEQFFGPGTRLTVL.